The source of this T cell receptor (beta chain) is a study of response to subunit inactivated influenza vaccine. Study findings and constraints: It was the authors' suggestion that each seasonal influenza vaccination recruits few new T cells.

This clonotype appeared many times. Its cognate antigen is unknown. V trimming: 6 bases; J trimming: 6 bases; junction bases outside the gene matches: 7. The CDR3 is made up of 14 amino acids. TCRdb processed the RT-PCR reads anew with MiXCR; each CDR3 protein has one entry. The data show about 570,000 distinct CDR3 sequences, around 10% seen once. The same specimen was also included in a second study, on T cells expressing NK-cell markers. That work contributes: UMIs were included in TCR beta cDNA generated by 5'RACE template switching. Topping the CD3+CD56-NKG2C+ fraction as well were these clonotypes, in a handful of donors.

The sequencing here drew on PBMCs from blood, taken on the day of vaccination. The sequence came from a man between 45 and 60 years old who received an inactivated influenza vaccine. The gene calls are TRBV12-3 or TRBV12-4 and TRBJ2-3; 9 bases match TRBD1. CDR3 protein: CASSLTGGADTQYF. In nucleotides, the CDR3 is TGTGCCAGCAGCTTGACAGGGGGAGCTGATACGCAGTATTTT.